This T cell receptor (beta chain) was recorded in a study of a mutant IDH1 vaccine in newly diagnosed glioma (dated by TCRdb to the early 2020s). With respect to the entire study: Patients received eight vaccinations in weeks 1, 3, 5, 7, 11, 15, 19 and 23, corresponding to visits V03 through V10. Peripheral blood samples were drawn at six visits, namely V03 (baseline), V05, V07, V10, V12 and V13. Longitudinal TCRB deep sequencing was performed for about two dozen treated patients wherever samples were available for exploratory analyses. Of the roughly 33 treated patients, around 60% were male and approximately 40% were female, and the mean age was about 40 years. Before enrollment, most patients had been given radiochemotherapy with temozolomide as standard therapy, while the rest had received either radiotherapy alone or temozolomide alone. Vaccination was initiated 4-6 weeks after radiotherapy alone, or concurrently with temozolomide cycles in the chemotherapy-containing groups. Paper-wide results and their limitations: Availability determined which PBMC samples were chosen for TCRB deep sequencing. It was noted by the authors that analyses of patient blood samples could not be reproduced owing to sample limitations. No apparent relationship was observed between pseudoprogression and alterations in the top peripheral T cell clonotypes detected by TCRB sequencing. Vaccine-induced immune responses across multiple MHC alleles were detected in approximately 93% of patients.

Receptors were amplified or captured by the immunoSEQ multiplex PCR assay. Rearranged TCR beta chain sequences were amplified using the hsTCRB Kit according to the manufacturer's protocol. TCRB libraries were sequenced on an Illumina MiSeq. Per the authors' processing: The proprietary platform of the kit vendor was used for demultiplexing, trimming and gene mapping. TCRdb re-hosts the immuneACCESS table, in-frame sequences only. Its copies lack some clones; in the studies checked, an unresolved V gene accounts for under half of them, and the cause for the rest is not known. V, J and clone size were drawn from that table, and D and trimming were deduced from the DNA. In all, the sample holds tens of thousands of clones, and 85% to 90% of those were seen once. The top ten constitute about 4.2% of the sample. Unmatched junction bases come to 7, with V trimmed by 6 bases and J by 2 bases. CDR1 and CDR2 are read off the germline V gene (reference sequence) as LNHDA and SQIVND. The CDR3 runs 15 amino acids, cysteine and phenylalanine included. The kept DNA is CDR3 alone, 45 bases in frame from the first base.

What the time point label conveys for this sample: week 5, during vaccination. Every vaccine dose consisted of 300 ug of a 20-mer mutant IDH1 peptide in Montanide, administered subcutaneously together with topical imiquimod. All donors had newly diagnosed IDH1-mutant astrocytomas of WHO grade 3 or 4 that showed loss of nuclear ATRX. The samples were drawn from NOA16, a multicentre, single-arm, open-label phase I trial in Germany that tested a mutant IDH1 peptide vaccine in humans for the first time. Genomic DNA for TCRB sequencing was extracted from EDTA blood using the DNeasy Blood and Tissue Kit. Worth noting for this clone: Its antigen is currently not known. No base qualities exist here, and no much larger clone lies one base off it.

The sample here was PBMCs, taken from a glioma patient whose treatment included an IDH1 peptide vaccine. The TCR sequence derives from a woman in her thirties or forties with glioma. The rearranged segments are TRBV19 and TRBJ2-3, with TRBD1 identical over 8 junction bases. The CDR3 reads as follows: CASRTGAGATDTQYF. In nucleotide form, the sequence is TGTGCCAGTAGGACAGGGGCAGGGGCCACAGATACGCAGTATTTT.